Shown below are 28 T cell receptor beta chains from a single sample sequenced in a study of cytomegalovirus exposure and HLA in healthy donors. PCR was performed using 60 Vbeta and 13 Jbeta primers. Generated by immunoSEQ multiplex PCR, the TCRdb table keeps only in-frame clones and is missing some. The sample has about 210,000 clones, roughly 82% seen once; the top ten hold approximately 6.5%. The material sequenced was PBMCs. These TCRs come from a man aged 35-49 years in good health and CMV-seropositive.

This chain links TRBV27 with TRBJ1-1; possibly TRBD1 for D (5 bases). Germline V gene lookup returns CDR1 MNHEY and CDR2 SMNVEV (reference sequence). This CDR3 contains 14 residues. Trimming removed 4 bases from V and 1 base from J, with 10 bases in between. CDR3 DNA: TGTGCCAGCAGTTACGGGACTCCGAACACTGAAGCTTTCTTT. Translating it yields CASSYGTPNTEAFF.

This clone is a singleton in its sample. The chain is built from TRBV5-6 and TRBJ1-2; TRBD1 is a possible D gene (6 bases). With 4 bases removed from V and 4 bases from J, the gap between germline ends came to 11 bases. In germline, CDR1 is SGHDT, CDR2 YYEEEE. The CDR3 length is 13 residues. CDR3 coding DNA: TGTGCCAGCAGCACACGACAGGCCTATGGCTACACCTTC. It is translated as CASSTRQAYGYTF. The whole variable domain, remainder taken from reference TRBV5-6 and TRBJ1-2, is DAGVTQSPTHLIKTRGQQVTLRCSPKSGHDTVSWYQQALGQGPQFIFQYYEEEERQRGNFPDRFSGHQFPNYSSELNVNALLLGDSALYLCASSTRQAYGYTFGSGTRLTVV.

The chain recombines TRBV30 with TRBJ1-5; 8 nucleotides agree with TRBD1. Germline loops: CDR1 GTSNPN, CDR2 SVGIG (reference sequence). The V segment lost 3 bases and the J segment 3 bases; nucleotides outside the gene matches: 7. The CDR3 is made up of 15 amino acids. CDR3 sequence reads: CAWRSRDRPNQPQHF. CDR3 nucleotides: TGTGCCTGGAGATCCCGGGACAGGCCCAATCAGCCCCAGCATTTT.

This clone was seen just once. The chain couples TRBV6-1 to TRBJ2-2, with D unclear. Germline V CDR1 and CDR2: MNHNS, SASEGT. V dropped 6 bases and J dropped 0 bases, with 8 bases sitting between them. The CDR3 is 14 amino acids. The CDR3 sequence is CASRRYPNTGELFF. CDR3 DNA: TGTGCCAGCAGGAGATATCCGAACACCGGGGAGCTGTTTTTT.

This clone was detected a few times. The rearrangement joins TRBV11-3 to TRBJ2-1; tentative D call: TRBD1 (6 bases). Trimming took off 1 base at V and 9 bases at J, with 16 bases between the two ends. This CDR3 is built from 15 residues. Germline V lookup: CDR1 SGHNT, CDR2 YENEEA. For the CDR3, the DNA is TGTGCCAGCAGCTTAGGCGGAGGATTGACAGGTGAGCAGTTCTTC. It specifies CASSLGGGLTGEQFF.

The chain uses TRBV9 and TRBJ2-1; the D is unclear. Germline lookup yields CDR1 SGDLS and CDR2 YYNGEE. This CDR3 comprises 12 residues. The V end lost 3 bases, the J end lost 9 bases, and 10 bases lay between the germline ends. The CDR3 coding sequence is TGTGCCAGCAGCGCCCTAGGTCGTGAGCAGTTCTTC. This gives the protein CASSALGREQFF. The whole variable domain, remainder taken from reference TRBV9 and TRBJ2-1, is DSGVTQTPKHLITATGQRVTLRCSPRSGDLSVYWYQQSLDQGLQFLIQYYNGEERAKGNILERFSAQQFPDLHSELNLSSLELGDSALYFCASSALGREQFFGPGTRLTVL.

This clone was seen a handful of times. The rearrangement uses TRBV27 and TRBJ2-1; D might be TRBD1 (6 bases). Germline V gene lookup returns CDR1 MNHEY and CDR2 SMNVEV (reference sequence). Trimming left V 3 bases short and J 5 bases short, with 8 bases between. The CDR3 sequence is 13 residues long. The CDR3 DNA sequence: TGTGCCAGCAGTTTCGACAGGAACAATGAGCAGTTCTTC. Amino acids: CASSFDRNNEQFF.

The chain employs TRBV6-5 and TRBJ2-5; 9 nucleotides align to TRBD1. There are 14 residues in the CDR3. CDR1 is MNHEY, CDR2 SVGAGI, per germline. V lost 5 bases, J lost 4 bases, and 5 bases stayed unmatched. The CDR3 bases are TGTGCCAGCAGTAGAGGGACAGGGACAGAGACCCAGTACTTC. Translating it yields CASSRGTGTETQYF.

This chain uses TRBV27 with TRBJ1-2; 9 bases align to TRBD1. Germline assignment: CDR1 MNHEY and CDR2 SMNVEV (reference sequence). The CDR3 runs 16 residues. The ends lost 5 bases at V and 4 bases at J; junction bases unmatched: 11. This chain's CDR3 is CASSPGQGVAFYGYTF. CDR3 DNA sequence: TGTGCCAGCAGTCCGGGACAGGGTGTTGCCTTCTATGGCTACACCTTC.

This clone was seen a handful of times. The rearrangement links TRBV7-3 to TRBJ1-2; the match to TRBD1 covers 7 bases. Trimming removed 2 bases from V and 7 bases from J; junction bases left unmatched: 13. The CDR3 has 16 residues. Germline assignment: CDR1 SGHTA and CDR2 FQGTGA. DNA of the CDR3: TGTGCCAGCAGCTTAGAGGGGGCCGTCCATTCGGCTGGCTACACCTTC. It is translated as CASSLEGAVHSAGYTF. The full variable domain, with the rest looked up from reference TRBV7-3 and TRBJ1-2, is GAGVSQTPSNKVTEKGKYVELRCDPISGHTALYWYRQSLGQGPEFLIYFQGTGAADDSGLPNDRFFAVRPEGSVSTLKIQRTERGDSAVYLCASSLEGAVHSAGYTFGSGTRLTVV.

The rearrangement uses TRBV7-9 and TRBJ1-2, with TRBD1 matching over 7 bases. The CDR3 contains 14 residues. After removal of 6 bases from V and 7 bases from J, the junction contained 11 bases not matched to a gene. The germline V gene has CDR1 SEHNR and CDR2 FQNEAQ (reference sequence). The CDR3 DNA is TGTGCCAGCAGGGGCCGACAGGGAAACGGTGGCTACACCTTC. Protein sequence: CASRGRQGNGGYTF.

The chain recombines TRBV5-4 with TRBJ2-5; 12 bases are shared with TRBD2. Germline values: CDR1 SGHNT, CDR2 YYREEE (reference sequence). The CDR3 loop spans 16 amino acids. Trimming at V came to 4 bases and at J to 3 bases, leaving 7 bases not matched to a gene. DNA for the CDR3: TGTGCCAGCAGCAAGAGGACTAGCGGGACTAAAGAGACCCAGTACTTC. It specifies CASSKRTSGTKETQYF.

This chain links TRBV6-6 with TRBJ2-1; perhaps TRBD1 as D (5 bases). The germline gives CDR1 MNHNY, CDR2 SVGAGI (reference sequence). Deletions cut 3 bases from V and 8 bases from J, with 17 bases between. CDR3 size: 15 residues. In nucleotides, the CDR3 is TGTGCCAGCAGTTATTCGGTCCAGGGTGCCGATGAGCAGTTCTTC. Translation: CASSYSVQGADEQFF.

The V gene is TRBV14, the J gene TRBJ1-3; D may be TRBD1 (6 bases). The V and J ends lost 1 base and 5 bases respectively, with 21 bases between them. This CDR3 comprises 18 residues. Per the germline V gene, CDR1 is SGHDN and CDR2 is FVKESK. The CDR3 DNA follows: TGTGCCAGCAGCCAAGCGCGGGCCGGGCAGGGGAGAAGAAACACCATATATTTT. This gives the protein CASSQARAGQGRRNTIYF.

The V call is TRBV5-6, the J call TRBJ2-3; D unresolved. V shed 0 bases and J shed 2 bases, with 7 bases lying between them. Per germline, CDR1 SGHDT and CDR2 YYEEEE. The CDR3 covers 14 residues. CDR3 in DNA: TGTGCCAGCAGCTTGGGTGACAACACAGATACGCAGTATTTT. This encodes CASSLGDNTDTQYF.

The J gene is TRBJ2-1, the V gene TRBV9, with 8 bases aligning to TRBD2. The CDR3 loop spans 17 amino acids. V shed 3 bases and J 8 bases; nucleotides not matched to a gene: 16. Germline V gives CDR1 SGDLS, CDR2 YYNGEE. The CDR3 nucleotides read TGTGCCAGCAGCGCCCGGCTCGGGACTAGTACGATAGATGAGCAGTTCTTC. Amino acid sequence: CASSARLGTSTIDEQFF.

The rearrangement uses TRBV28 and TRBJ2-5; TRBD1 agrees at 9 bases. This CDR3 is built from 16 residues. The germline gives CDR1 MDHEN, CDR2 SYDVKM. Germline trimming cut 6 bases from V and 5 bases from J; bases unmatched to any gene: 13. The CDR3 protein is CASRSNQGTGSETQYF. The CDR3 region has the DNA TGTGCCAGCAGATCAAACCAAGGGACAGGGAGCGAGACCCAGTACTTC. The variable domain in full, with the rest retrieved from reference TRBV28 and TRBJ2-5, is DVKVTQSSRYLVKRTGEKVFLECVQDMDHENMFWYRQDPGLGLRLIYFSYDVKMKEKGDIPEGYSVSREKKERFSLILESASTNQTSMYLCASRSNQGTGSETQYFGPGTRLLVL.

The chain combines TRBV19 with TRBJ1-1; 10 bases are a match to TRBD1. This CDR3 spans 16 amino acids. Trimming removed 5 bases from V and 0 bases from J; junction bases left unmatched: 6. From germline, CDR1 is LNHDA and CDR2 SQIVND (reference sequence). The CDR3 coding sequence is TGTGCCAGTAGTCCCAAAGGGACAGGGGTGAACACTGAAGCTTTCTTT. It translates to CASSPKGTGVNTEAFF.

This chain uses TRBV5-1 with TRBJ2-6, with 10 bases lining up with TRBD1. Germline CDR1 and CDR2: SGHRS and YFSETQ. The CDR3 runs 17 residues. Trimming at V came to 4 bases and at J to 1 base, leaving 5 bases not matched to a gene. CDR3 residues: CASSEDRGRSGANVLTF. In DNA form, the CDR3 reads TGCGCCAGCAGCGAGGACAGGGGGAGGTCTGGGGCCAACGTCCTGACTTTC.

The genes are TRBV5-1 and TRBJ2-7; tentative D call: TRBD2 (5 bases). V was pared by 6 bases and J by 5 bases, with 24 bases between. Germline CDR1 and CDR2: SGHRS and YFSETQ. The CDR3 runs 16 residues. The CDR3 reads CASTLQRVVGQDEQYV. The CDR3, as DNA: TGCGCCAGCACCCTGCAGAGGGTGGTTGGTCAAGACGAGCAGTACGTC.

The chain carries TRBV5-8 and TRBJ2-5, with a tentative D call TRBD2 (6 bases). CDR1 and CDR2 (germline): SGHTS, YDEGEE. The CDR3 is made up of 17 amino acids. The V end was cut by 0 bases, the J end by 2 bases, with 17 bases between. In nucleotides, the CDR3 is TGTGCCAGCAGCTTGGCCTTTGGGTTAGCGGATCAAGAGACCCAGTACTTC. It encodes CASSLAFGLADQETQYF. Full variable domain (rest looked up from reference TRBV5-8 and TRBJ2-5): EAGVTQSPTHLIKTRGQQATLRCSPISGHTSVYWYQQALGLGLQFLLWYDEGEERNRGNFPPRFSGRQFPNYSSELNVNALELEDSALYLCASSLAFGLADQETQYFGPGTRLLVL.

The J gene is TRBJ1-1, the V gene TRBV5-1; 9 nucleotides line up with TRBD1. The CDR3 consists of 14 residues. The germline V gene has CDR1 SGHRS and CDR2 YFSETQ. J gave up 10 bases and V 3 bases, and 10 bases lay outside the gene matches. The CDR3 nucleotides are TGCGCCAGCAGCTCGGGGGACAGGGAGGGTCGAGCTTTCTTT. Translation: CASSSGDREGRAFF.

This clone was observed a few times. This chain links TRBV5-1 with TRBJ2-7; D remains unclear. Trimming removed 0 bases at V and 0 bases at J, with 7 bases between. This CDR3 comprises 14 residues. Germline loops: CDR1 SGHRS, CDR2 YFSETQ. For the CDR3, the DNA is TGCGCCAGCAGCTTGGTACGGAGCTCCTACGAGCAGTACTTC. Encoded protein: CASSLVRSSYEQYF. Combining the CDR3 with reference TRBV5-1 and TRBJ2-7 gives the whole variable domain KAGVTQTPRYLIKTRGQQVTLSCSPISGHRSVSWYQQTPGQGLQFLFEYFSETQRNKGNFPGRFSGRQFSNSRSEMNVSTLELGDSALYLCASSLVRSSYEQYFGPGTRLTVT.

V usage is TRBV10-1 and J usage is TRBJ1-4, with D possibly TRBD1 on 5 matching bases. Trimming took 4 bases from V and 2 from J, leaving 17 bases between them. This CDR3 is 17 amino acids long. Germline loops: CDR1 WNHNN, CDR2 SYGVQD (reference sequence). The DNA of the CDR3 is TGCGCCAGCAGTGGCGTAGTTGGGGCGCTCACTAATGAAAAACTGTTTTTT. Its protein is CASSGVVGALTNEKLFF.

This clone was picked up one time. The rearrangement joins TRBV27 to TRBJ2-7, with TRBD1 as a possible D gene (5 bases). This CDR3 is built from 14 residues. The germline gives CDR1 MNHEY, CDR2 SMNVEV (reference sequence). V shed 4 bases and J shed 2 bases, with 12 bases lying between them. This chain's CDR3 is CASSSNTGTYEQYV. The DNA of the CDR3 is TGTGCCAGCAGTTCCAACACAGGCACCTACGAGCAGTACGTC.

The rearrangement links TRBV29-1 to TRBJ2-3, with D possibly being TRBD2 (6 bases). CDR1 and CDR2 from the germline V gene are SQVTM and ANQGSEA. This CDR3 spans 13 amino acids. Between the trimmed V and J ends, which lost 5 bases and 2 bases, there was a span of 11 bases. The CDR3, as DNA: TGCAGCGTTAAAGGGAGGATCACAGATACGCAGTATTTT. It is translated as CSVKGRITDTQYF.

V usage is TRBV5-4 and J usage is TRBJ2-4, with 8 bases that match TRBD2. CDR1 is SGHNT and CDR2 is YYREEE in the germline V gene (reference sequence). This CDR3 has 15 amino acids. V shed 4 bases and J 1 base; nucleotides not matched to a gene: 4. The CDR3 DNA reads as TGTGCCAGCAGCCAGTCGGGGGGGGCCAAAAACATTCAGTACTTC. Translated: CASSQSGGAKNIQYF.

V is TRBV6-5 and J is TRBJ1-3; 9 bases agree with TRBD1. Per germline, CDR1 MNHEY and CDR2 SVGAGI. The CDR3 length is 15 residues. V shed 6 bases, J shed 4 bases, and the junction held 7 bases outside the gene matches. The CDR3 region has the DNA TGTGCCAGCAGCTCGACCGGGACAGGGGGAAACACCATATATTTT. Translating it yields CASSSTGTGGNTIYF.